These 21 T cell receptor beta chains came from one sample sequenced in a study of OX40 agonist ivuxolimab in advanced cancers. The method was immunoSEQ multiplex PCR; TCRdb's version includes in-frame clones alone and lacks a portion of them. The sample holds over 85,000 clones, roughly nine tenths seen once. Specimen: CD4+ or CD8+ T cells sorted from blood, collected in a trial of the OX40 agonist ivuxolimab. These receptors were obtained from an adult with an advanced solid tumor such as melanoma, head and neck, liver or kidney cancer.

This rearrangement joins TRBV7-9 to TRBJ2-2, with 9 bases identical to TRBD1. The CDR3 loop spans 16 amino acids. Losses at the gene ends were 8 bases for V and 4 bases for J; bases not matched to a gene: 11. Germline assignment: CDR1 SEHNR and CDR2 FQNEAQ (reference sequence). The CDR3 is CASEGQGYLGTGELFF. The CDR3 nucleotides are TGTGCCAGCGAGGGACAGGGTTATCTGGGCACCGGGGAGCTGTTTTTT. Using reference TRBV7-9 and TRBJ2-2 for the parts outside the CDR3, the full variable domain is DTGVSQNPRHKITKRGQNVTFRCDPISEHNRLYWYRQTLGQGPEFLTYFQNEAQLEKSRLLSDRFSAERPKGSFSTLEIQRTEQGDSAMYLCASEGQGYLGTGELFFGEGSRLTVL.

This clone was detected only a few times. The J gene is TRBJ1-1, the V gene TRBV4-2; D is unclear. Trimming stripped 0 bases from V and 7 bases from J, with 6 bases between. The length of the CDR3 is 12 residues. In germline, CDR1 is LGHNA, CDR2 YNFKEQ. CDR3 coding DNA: TGTGCCAGCAGCCAAGAGGGCCGTGAAGCTTTCTTT. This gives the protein CASSQEGREAFF.

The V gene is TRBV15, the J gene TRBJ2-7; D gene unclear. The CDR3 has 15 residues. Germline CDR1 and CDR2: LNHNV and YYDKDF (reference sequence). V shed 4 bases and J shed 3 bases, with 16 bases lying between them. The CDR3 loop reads CATSKTFGVNYEQYF. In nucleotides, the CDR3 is TGTGCCACCAGCAAGACCTTTGGGGTGAACTACGAGCAGTACTTC.

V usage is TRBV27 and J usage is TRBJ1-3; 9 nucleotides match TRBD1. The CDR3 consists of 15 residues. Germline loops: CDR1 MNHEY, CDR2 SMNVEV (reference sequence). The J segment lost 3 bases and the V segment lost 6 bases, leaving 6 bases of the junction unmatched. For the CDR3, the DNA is TGTGCCAGCAGCAACAGGGGGCCGGGTGGAAACACCATATATTTT. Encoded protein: CASSNRGPGGNTIYF.

The CDR3 bases are TGTGCCAGCAGCTTTGATGGGACCTATGGCTACACCTTC. Translated, it gives CASSFDGTYGYTF. V is TRBV7-9 and J is TRBJ1-2, with D perhaps TRBD1 (5 bases). The CDR3 runs 13 residues. V lost 3 bases to trimming and J lost 4 bases, with 9 bases between them. Germline CDR1 SEHNR, CDR2 FQNEAQ (reference sequence).

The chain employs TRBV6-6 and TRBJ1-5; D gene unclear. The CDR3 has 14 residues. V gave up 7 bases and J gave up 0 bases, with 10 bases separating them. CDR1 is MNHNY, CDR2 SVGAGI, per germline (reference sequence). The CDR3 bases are TGTGCCAGCACCGTACGTTATAGCAATCAGCCCCAGCATTTT. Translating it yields CASTVRYSNQPQHF.

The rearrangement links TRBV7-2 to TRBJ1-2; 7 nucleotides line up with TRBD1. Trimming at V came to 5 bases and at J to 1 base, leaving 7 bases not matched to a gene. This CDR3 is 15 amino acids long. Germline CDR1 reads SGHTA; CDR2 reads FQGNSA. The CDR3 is CASSRQGVVNYGYTF. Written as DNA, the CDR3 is TGTGCCAGCAGCCGACAGGGCGTAGTTAACTATGGCTACACCTTC.

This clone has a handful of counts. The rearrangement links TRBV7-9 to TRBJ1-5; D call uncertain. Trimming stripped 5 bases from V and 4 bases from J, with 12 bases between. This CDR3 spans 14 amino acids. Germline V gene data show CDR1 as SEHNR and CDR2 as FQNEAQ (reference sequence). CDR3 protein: CASSPGRVNQPQHF. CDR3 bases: TGTGCCAGCAGCCCCGGGAGGGTAAATCAGCCCCAGCATTTT.

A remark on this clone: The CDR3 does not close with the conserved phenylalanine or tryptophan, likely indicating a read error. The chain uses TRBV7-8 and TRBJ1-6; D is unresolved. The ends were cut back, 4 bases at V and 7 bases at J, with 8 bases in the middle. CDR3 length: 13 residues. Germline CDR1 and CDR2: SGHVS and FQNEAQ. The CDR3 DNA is TGTGCCAGCAGCTCTGTTTTAAATTCACCCCTCCACCTT. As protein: CASSSVLNSPLHL.

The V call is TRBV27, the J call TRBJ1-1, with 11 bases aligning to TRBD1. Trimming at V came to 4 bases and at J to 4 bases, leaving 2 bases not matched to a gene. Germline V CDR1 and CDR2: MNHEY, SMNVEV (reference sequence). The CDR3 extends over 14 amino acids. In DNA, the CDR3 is TGTGCCAGCAGTTCGGGACAGGGGGGCACTGAAGCTTTCTTT. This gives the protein CASSSGQGGTEAFF.

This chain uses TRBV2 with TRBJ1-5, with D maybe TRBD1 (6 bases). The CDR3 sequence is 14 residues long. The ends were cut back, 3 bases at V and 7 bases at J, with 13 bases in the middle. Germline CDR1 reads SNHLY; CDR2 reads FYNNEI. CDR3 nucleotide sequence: TGTGCCAGCAGTGATGCGGGGGGCCGACAGCCCCAGCATTTT. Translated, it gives CASSDAGGRQPQHF.

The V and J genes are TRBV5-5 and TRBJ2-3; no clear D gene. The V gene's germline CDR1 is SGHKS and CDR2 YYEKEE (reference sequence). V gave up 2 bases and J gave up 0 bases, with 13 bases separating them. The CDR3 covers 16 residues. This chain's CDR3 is CASSFPAYPSTDTQYF. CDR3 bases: TGTGCCAGCAGCTTCCCAGCCTACCCTAGCACAGATACGCAGTATTTT.

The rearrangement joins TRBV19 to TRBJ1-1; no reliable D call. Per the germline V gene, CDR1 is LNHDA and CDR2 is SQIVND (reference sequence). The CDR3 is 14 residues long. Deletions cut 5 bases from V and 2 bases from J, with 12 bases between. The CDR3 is CASSGQPGNTEAFF. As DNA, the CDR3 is TGTGCCAGTAGTGGTCAGCCGGGAAACACTGAAGCTTTCTTT. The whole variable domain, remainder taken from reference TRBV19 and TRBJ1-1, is DGGITQSPKYLFRKEGQNVTLSCEQNLNHDAMYWYRQDPGQGLRLIYYSQIVNDFQKGDIAEGYSVSREKKESFPLTVTSAQKNPTAFYLCASSGQPGNTEAFFGQGTRLTVV.

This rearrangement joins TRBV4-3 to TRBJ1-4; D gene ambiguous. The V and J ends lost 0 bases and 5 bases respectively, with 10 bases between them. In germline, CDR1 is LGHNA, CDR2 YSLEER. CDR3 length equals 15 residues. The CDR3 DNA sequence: TGCGCCAGCAGCCAAGAAGGACCGACAAATGAAAAACTGTTTTTT. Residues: CASSQEGPTNEKLFF.

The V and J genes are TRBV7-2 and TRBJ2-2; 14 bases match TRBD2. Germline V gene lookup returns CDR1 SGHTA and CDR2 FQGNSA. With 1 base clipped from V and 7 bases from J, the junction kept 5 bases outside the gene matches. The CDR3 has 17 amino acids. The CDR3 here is CASSLGTSGGPRGELFF. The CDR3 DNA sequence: TGTGCCAGCAGCTTAGGGACTAGCGGGGGGCCACGCGGGGAGCTGTTTTTT. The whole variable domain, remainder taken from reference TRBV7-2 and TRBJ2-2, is GAGVSQSPSNKVTEKGKDVELRCDPISGHTALYWYRQSLGQGLEFLIYFQGNSAPDKSGLPSDRFSAERTGGSVSTLTIQRTQQEDSAVYLCASSLGTSGGPRGELFFGEGSRLTVL.

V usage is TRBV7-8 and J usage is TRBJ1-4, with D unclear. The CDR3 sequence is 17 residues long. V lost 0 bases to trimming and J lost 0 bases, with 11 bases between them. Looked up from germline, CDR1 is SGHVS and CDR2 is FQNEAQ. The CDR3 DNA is TGTGCCAGCAGCTTAGCCAGGAGCTATGCAACTAATGAAAAACTGTTTTTT. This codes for CASSLARSYATNEKLFF.

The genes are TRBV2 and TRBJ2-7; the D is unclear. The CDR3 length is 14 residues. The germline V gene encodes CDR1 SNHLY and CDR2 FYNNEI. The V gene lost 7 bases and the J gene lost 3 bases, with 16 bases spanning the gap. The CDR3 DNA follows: TGTGCCAGCACCTTCCTGCGTACGTTCTACGAGCAGTACTTC. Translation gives CASTFLRTFYEQYF.

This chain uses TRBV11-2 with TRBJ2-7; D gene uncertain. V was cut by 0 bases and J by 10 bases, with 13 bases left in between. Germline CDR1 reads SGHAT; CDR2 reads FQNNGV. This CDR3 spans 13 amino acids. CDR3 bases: TGTGCCAGCAGCTTAGAGGCCGAATCACCCCAGTACTTC. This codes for CASSLEAESPQYF.

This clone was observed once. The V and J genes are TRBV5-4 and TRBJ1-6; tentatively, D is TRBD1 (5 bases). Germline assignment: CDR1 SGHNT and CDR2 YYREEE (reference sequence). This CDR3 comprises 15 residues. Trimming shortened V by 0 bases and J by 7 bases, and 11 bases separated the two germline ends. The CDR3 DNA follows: TGTGCCAGCAGCTTGGCGGGGGTTGGGAATTCACCCCTCCACTTT. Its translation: CASSLAGVGNSPLHF. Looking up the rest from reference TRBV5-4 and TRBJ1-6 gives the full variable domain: ETGVTQSPTHLIKTRGQQVTLRCSSQSGHNTVSWYQQALGQGPQFIFQYYREEENGRGNFPPRFSGLQFPNYSSELNVNALELDDSALYLCASSLAGVGNSPLHFGNGTRLTVT.

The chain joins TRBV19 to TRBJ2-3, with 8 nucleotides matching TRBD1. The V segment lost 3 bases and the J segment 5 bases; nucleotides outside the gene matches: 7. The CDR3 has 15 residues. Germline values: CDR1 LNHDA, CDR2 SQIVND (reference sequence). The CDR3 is CASSIGQGSEDTQYF. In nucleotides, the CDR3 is TGTGCCAGTAGTATCGGACAGGGTTCCGAAGATACGCAGTATTTT.

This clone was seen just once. The CDR3 DNA sequence: TGTGCCAGCAGCGCACGGACAGGGCCTACAGATACGCAGTATTTT. It encodes CASSARTGPTDTQYF. The rearrangement uses TRBV5-4 and TRBJ2-3, with 8 bases identical to TRBD1. Germline V gene sequence: CDR1 SGHNT, CDR2 YYREEE (reference sequence). The CDR3 is 15 amino acids. The V segment lost 4 bases and the J segment 3 bases; nucleotides outside the gene matches: 7.